The next 21 T cell receptor beta chains were all read from a single sample in a study of breast tumors, draining lymph nodes, adjacent tissues. TCRdb recomputed calls from the multiplex PCR reads with MiXCR, one row per CDR3 protein. The profile covers about 31,000 distinct CDR3 sequences, with approximately 63% appearing a single time and over 15% taken by the ten largest. The sequenced sample consisted of breast tumor tissue. The source of these receptors is a female donor with breast cancer. Some clones in this sample may be carry-over from other donors' samples.

This clonotype came up many times. V is TRBV5-6 and J is TRBJ2-1; 8 positions agree with TRBD2. This CDR3 comprises 16 residues. V lost 4 bases, J lost 5 bases, and 11 bases stayed unmatched. Germline V gene data show CDR1 as SGHDT and CDR2 as YYEEEE. CDR3 in amino acids: CASSHRRGAPHNEQFF. DNA for the CDR3: TGTGCCAGCAGCCACCGGCGGGGGGCCCCCCACAATGAGCAGTTCTTC. The variable domain in full, with the rest retrieved from reference TRBV5-6 and TRBJ2-1, is DAGVTQSPTHLIKTRGQQVTLRCSPKSGHDTVSWYQQALGQGPQFIFQYYEEEERQRGNFPDRFSGHQFPNYSSELNVNALLLGDSALYLCASSHRRGAPHNEQFFGPGTRLTVL.

The V gene is TRBV20-1, the J gene TRBJ2-5; D is unclear. The CDR3 is made up of 11 amino acids. The V end was cut by 6 bases, the J end by 2 bases, with 7 bases between. CDR1 is DFQATT and CDR2 is SNEGSKA in the germline V gene (reference sequence). The CDR3 DNA reads as TGCAGTGCCAGGAAACAAGAGACCCAGTACTTC. Protein sequence: CSARKQETQYF.

Within the sample, this clonotype is medium-sized. V usage is TRBV4-3 and J usage is TRBJ2-1; 8 bases are a match to TRBD1. Unmatched junction bases numbered 8, after V lost 0 bases and J lost 4 bases. The CDR3 is 17 amino acids. Germline CDR1 and CDR2: LGHNA and YSLEER. The CDR3 spells CASSQDFNRGYYNEQFF. The CDR3 DNA is TGCGCCAGCAGCCAAGATTTTAACAGGGGGTATTACAATGAGCAGTTCTTC.

The chain carries TRBV20-1 and TRBJ2-7, with a weak D call TRBD2 (7 bases). The V gene lost 5 bases and the J gene lost 4 bases, with 15 bases spanning the gap. The CDR3 totals 13 residues. Germline CDR1 is DFQATT and CDR2 is SNEGSKA (reference sequence). CDR3 nucleotide sequence: TGCAGTGCTCCCACGGGGGGACAATACGAGCAGTACTTC. Translating gives CSAPTGGQYEQYF.

The CDR3 DNA follows: TGCAGTGCTAGCGGACAGTTCACCGGGGAGCTGTTTTTT. Protein: CSASGQFTGELFF. V usage is TRBV20-1 and J usage is TRBJ2-2; D is perhaps TRBD1 (6 bases). V shed 3 bases and J shed 4 bases, with 9 bases lying between them. From germline, CDR1 is DFQATT and CDR2 SNEGSKA (reference sequence). The CDR3 extends over 13 amino acids.

This clonotype was observed once. V is TRBV11-1 and J is TRBJ1-5, with D hard to call. V lost 5 bases, J lost 5 bases, and 13 bases lay in between. Germline CDR1 reads SGHAT; CDR2 reads FQDESV (reference sequence). This CDR3 is built from 14 residues. The CDR3 DNA follows: TGTGCCAGCAGCCAAGAAAATACCTATCAGCCCCAGCATTTT. It yields the protein CASSQENTYQPQHF.

The chain has TRBV24-1 and TRBJ2-3; either TRBD1 or TRBD2 may supply D (5 bases each). Germline assignment: CDR1 KGHDR and CDR2 SFDVKD. Trimming cost V 0 bases and J 3 bases, with 9 bases left between them. The CDR3 has 15 amino acids. CDR3 sequence (DNA): TGTGCCACCAGTGATTTGCAGGGAGCGACAGATACGCAGTATTTT. It codes for CATSDLQGATDTQYF.

This chain connects TRBV7-9 to TRBJ2-7; 7 positions match TRBD1. Trimming at V came to 4 bases and at J to 3 bases, leaving 6 bases not matched to a gene. The CDR3 is 14 residues long. Germline V CDR1 and CDR2: SEHNR, FQNEAQ (reference sequence). DNA for the CDR3: TGTGCCAGCAGCTCTCTGAGACAGGGCTACGAGCAGTACTTC. It translates to CASSSLRQGYEQYF.

This sequence joins TRBV7-8 and TRBJ1-4, with D uncertain. This CDR3 spans 15 amino acids. Trimming removed 5 bases at V and 7 bases at J, with 17 bases between. Germline CDR1 and CDR2: SGHVS and FQNEAQ. The CDR3 spells CASSQGTGVAEKLFF. In DNA, the CDR3 is TGTGCCAGCAGCCAAGGAACCGGGGTGGCTGAAAAACTGTTTTTT.

This clonotype occurred many times. The V call is TRBV27, the J call TRBJ2-7; 7 bases align to TRBD1. V gave up 4 bases and J gave up 12 bases; unmatched junction bases: 12. The V gene's germline CDR1 is MNHEY and CDR2 SMNVEV (reference sequence). This CDR3 has 13 residues. The CDR3 region has the DNA TGTGCCAGCAGTTCGACAGGGCCCTGGTGGCCGTACTTC. Amino acid sequence: CASSSTGPWWPYF.

V is TRBV20-1 and J is TRBJ2-7; TRBD1 is a possible D gene (5 bases). The CDR3 covers 13 residues. Germline CDR1 reads DFQATT; CDR2 reads SNEGSKA (reference sequence). Trimming took 5 bases from V and 2 from J, leaving 13 bases between them. CDR3 amino acids: CSAPWGYPYEQYF. CDR3 nucleotide sequence: TGCAGTGCTCCCTGGGGCTACCCCTACGAGCAGTACTTC.

V usage is TRBV7-9 and J usage is TRBJ2-2; D is perhaps TRBD1 (5 bases). This CDR3 contains 15 residues. CDR1 and CDR2 from the germline V gene are SEHNR and FQNEAQ (reference sequence). Deletions cut 1 base from V and 1 base from J, with 7 bases between. The CDR3 DNA reads as TGTGCCAGCAGCTTAGAGGGGCAGAACACCGGGGAGCTGTTTTTT. Its translation is CASSLEGQNTGELFF.

This clonotype was seen only a few times. The chain couples TRBV29-1 to TRBJ2-1, with TRBD1 identical over 7 bases. The CDR3 has 14 residues. The V and J ends lost 6 bases and 9 bases, in that order; junction bases with no gene match: 14. The germline CDR1 and CDR2 sequences are SQVTM and ANQGSEA. The DNA of the CDR3 is TGCAGCGTATCTGGCTCCGGGACAGCTGCTGAGCAGTTCTTC. This gives the protein CSVSGSGTAAEQFF.

The rearrangement joins TRBV20-1 to TRBJ1-4; D is perhaps TRBD1 (6 bases). The CDR3 contains 15 residues. The germline CDR1 and CDR2 sequences are DFQATT and SNEGSKA (reference sequence). Trimming removed 3 bases at V and 7 bases at J, with 18 bases between. CDR3 sequence: CSARQGGGLGEKLFF. CDR3 DNA sequence: TGCAGTGCTAGGCAAGGGGGGGGCCTTGGTGAAAAACTGTTTTTT.

V usage is TRBV6-5 and J usage is TRBJ2-7, with D hard to call. The CDR3 has 11 amino acids. Per germline, CDR1 MNHEY and CDR2 SVGAGI. With 0 bases removed from V and 7 bases from J, the gap between germline ends came to 4 bases. CDR3 nucleotide sequence: TGTGCCAGCAGTTACTCGGGTGAGCAGTACTTC. Amino acids: CASSYSGEQYF.

The V and J genes are TRBV28 and TRBJ2-7, with D hard to call. The CDR3 contains 14 residues. Germline V gene lookup returns CDR1 MDHEN and CDR2 SYDVKM. The V end lost 5 bases, the J end lost 3 bases, and 14 bases lay between the germline ends. Here the CDR3 DNA reads TGTGCCAGCAGTCCCTCCGGGCCGATCTACGAGCAGTACTTC. Translated, it gives CASSPSGPIYEQYF.

The V call is TRBV9, the J call TRBJ2-2; D call uncertain. The CDR3 loop spans 16 amino acids. V was clipped by 0 bases and J by 0 bases, with 9 bases between them. Germline V gene sequence: CDR1 SGDLS, CDR2 YYNGEE. CDR3 sequence reads: CASSVVPFSNTGELFF. The CDR3 DNA reads as TGTGCCAGCAGCGTAGTACCCTTTTCGAACACCGGGGAGCTGTTTTTT.

The J gene is TRBJ2-5, the V gene TRBV7-3, with TRBD1 matching over 9 bases. The ends lost 3 bases at V and 1 base at J; junction bases unmatched: 3. Germline CDR1 SGHTA, CDR2 FQGTGA. The CDR3 spans 15 residues. The CDR3 protein is CASSLTGGSQETQYF. CDR3 nucleotide sequence: TGTGCCAGCAGCTTGACAGGGGGAAGCCAAGAGACCCAGTACTTC.

The chain is built from TRBV7-9 and TRBJ2-7; possibly TRBD2 for D (7 bases). Trimming cost V 5 bases and J 5 bases, with 19 bases left between them. CDR3 length equals 15 residues. The germline CDR1 and CDR2 sequences are SEHNR and FQNEAQ (reference sequence). CDR3 DNA sequence: TGTGCCAGCAGCGAGGGGGTAGCGGGCTACGACGAGCAGTACTTC. It is translated as CASSEGVAGYDEQYF. The whole variable domain, remainder taken from reference TRBV7-9 and TRBJ2-7, is DTGVSQNPRHKITKRGQNVTFRCDPISEHNRLYWYRQTLGQGPEFLTYFQNEAQLEKSRLLSDRFSAERPKGSFSTLEIQRTEQGDSAMYLCASSEGVAGYDEQYFGPGTRLTVT.

The chain combines TRBV7-9 with TRBJ2-2, with 7 bases matching TRBD1. CDR1 SEHNR and CDR2 FQNEAQ come from the germline V gene (reference sequence). The J segment lost 1 base and the V segment lost 8 bases, leaving 4 bases of the junction unmatched. The length of the CDR3 is 14 residues. The CDR3 DNA reads as TGTGCCAGCGCGCAGGGGGTGAACACCGGGGAGCTGTTTTTT. Translated: CASAQGVNTGELFF.

This clonotype was counted ten times or more. J is TRBJ1-3 and V is TRBV7-2, with D perhaps TRBD1 (6 bases). The V end lost 5 bases, the J end lost 3 bases, and 14 bases lay between the germline ends. Germline lookup yields CDR1 SGHTA and CDR2 FQGNSA. The CDR3 sequence is 15 residues long. CDR3 protein: CASSPQGWIGNTIYF. CDR3 nucleotide sequence: TGTGCCAGCAGCCCACAGGGATGGATTGGAAACACCATATATTTT.